The sequence of this T cell receptor beta chain was determined in a study of blood T cell repertoires in COVID-19. As for the study in general: Sites across the United States, Italy and Spain contributed samples from acute and convalescent COVID-19. T cells, B-cell-depleted T cells, or PBMCs provided the cDNA or gDNA that served as material.

Original data processing: Nucleated cell counts were estimated from reference gene primer amplification. Method: immunoSEQ multiplex PCR; TCRdb's copy keeps in-frame clones and lacks some. V and J calls and clone size are copied from that table; D and trimming were computed from the DNA. This repertoire shows about 80,000 clones, roughly four fifths found once; its top ten account for 21%. V was pared by 6 bases and J by 4 bases, with 16 bases between. CDR1 KGHSH and CDR2 LQKENI come from the germline V gene. This CDR3 has 14 amino acids. The sequencing sample was made of peripheral blood. The receptor was isolated from a human donor in a cohort sampled during active COVID-19. J is TRBJ2-7 and V is TRBV18; maybe TRBD2 (6 bases). The DNA of the CDR3 is TGTGCCAGCTCGTCGGGAGCTAGCAGATACGAGCAGTACTTC. It translates to CASSSGASRYEQYF. The full variable domain, completed using reference TRBV18 and TRBJ2-7, is NAGVMQNPRHLVRRRGQEARLRCSPMKGHSHVYWYRQLPEEGLKFMVYLQKENIIDESGMPKERFSAEFPKEGPSILRIQQVVRGDSAAYFCASSSGASRYEQYFGPGTRLTVT.